One and the same sample provided the 4 T cell receptor beta chains below, sequenced in a study of CD4+ T cells in melanoma. Clones were sequenced by immunoSEQ multiplex PCR, and TCRdb holds only the in-frame ones, with some missing. The sample contains some 21,000 clones, almost 85% of which appear only once. The specimen sequenced was cells from a culture (not recorded whether cultured in vitro). These receptors all stem from a human donor with melanoma.

The genes are TRBV5-1 and TRBJ2-5; TRBD1 matches 12 bases. Germline V CDR1 and CDR2: SGHRS, YFSETQ. V was pared by 3 bases and J by 9 bases, with 9 bases of the junction left unmatched. This CDR3 spans 15 amino acids. Here the CDR3 DNA reads TGCGCCAGCAGCTCCCCGGGACAGGGGGCATCGGCCCAGTACTTC. Its translation: CASSSPGQGASAQYF.

For the CDR3, the DNA is TGTGCCAGCTCCCTAGATAGCTACGAGCAGTACTTC. Translation gives CASSLDSYEQYF. The rearrangement uses TRBV18 and TRBJ2-7; D not certain. The V end lost 6 bases, the J end lost 3 bases, and 9 bases lay between the germline ends. The CDR3 length is 12 residues. The germline CDR1 and CDR2 sequences are KGHSH and LQKENI.

This clone was detected only once. V is TRBV30 and J is TRBJ1-4; no clear D. Trimming took off 1 base at V and 8 bases at J, with 11 bases between the two ends. Per the germline V gene, CDR1 is GTSNPN and CDR2 is SVGIG (reference sequence). The CDR3 length is 13 residues. The CDR3 here is CAWSDGLDEKLFF. The DNA for the CDR3 is TGTGCCTGGAGTGATGGGCTTGACGAAAAACTGTTTTTT.

The chain joins TRBV5-4 to TRBJ2-5; D ambiguous. The CDR3 extends over 17 amino acids. V was clipped by 1 base and J by 4 bases, with 20 bases between them. Germline V lookup: CDR1 SGHNT, CDR2 YYREEE (reference sequence). CDR3: CASSLPRYGHSGETQYF. The CDR3 nucleotides read TGTGCCAGCAGCTTGCCACGGTACGGCCATTCTGGAGAGACCCAGTACTTC.